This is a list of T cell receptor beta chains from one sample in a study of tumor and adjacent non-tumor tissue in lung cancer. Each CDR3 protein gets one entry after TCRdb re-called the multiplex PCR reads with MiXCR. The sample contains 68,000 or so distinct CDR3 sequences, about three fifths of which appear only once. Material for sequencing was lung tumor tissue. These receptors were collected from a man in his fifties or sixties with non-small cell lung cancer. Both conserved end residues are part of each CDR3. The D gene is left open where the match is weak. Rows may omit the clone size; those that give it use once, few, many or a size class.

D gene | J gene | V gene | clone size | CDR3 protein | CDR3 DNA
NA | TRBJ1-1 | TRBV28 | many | CASSLRSHSAAFF | TGTGCCAGCAGTTTAAGGTCCCACAGCGCGGCTTTCTTT
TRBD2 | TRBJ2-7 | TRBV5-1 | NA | CASGFRTSGKNYEQYF | TGCGCCAGCGGCTTCCGGACTAGCGGGAAAAACTACGAGCAGTACTTC
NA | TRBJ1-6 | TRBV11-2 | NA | CLSSFSGHNYNSPLDF | TGTCTCAGCAGCTTCTCGGGACACAACTATAATTCACCCCTCGACTTT
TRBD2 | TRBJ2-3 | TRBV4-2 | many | CASSQDPWGGGKDTQYF | TGTGCCAGCAGCCAAGATCCGTGGGGGGGGGGGAAAGATACGCAGTATTTT
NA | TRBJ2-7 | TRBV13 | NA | CASTLAGQSLSDEQYF | TGTGCCAGCACCTTAGCCGGACAGTCCCTATCAGACGAGCAGTACTTC
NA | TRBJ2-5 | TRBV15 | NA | CATSRAVEETQYF | TGTGCCACCAGCAGAGCGGTGGAAGAGACCCAGTACTTC
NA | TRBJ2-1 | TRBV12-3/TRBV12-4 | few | CASRALAGVSYNEQFF | TGTGCCAGCAGAGCCCTGGCAGGGGTGTCCTACAATGAGCAGTTCTTC
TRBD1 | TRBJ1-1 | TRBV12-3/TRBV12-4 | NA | CASSSPDRVISPYTEAFF | TGTGCCAGCAGTTCGCCAGACAGGGTAATTTCACCTTACACTGAAGCTTTCTTT
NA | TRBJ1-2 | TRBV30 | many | CAWSVRANNYGYTF | TGTGCCTGGAGCGTTAGGGCGAATAACTATGGCTACACCTTC
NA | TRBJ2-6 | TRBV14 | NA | CASSQFRLNSERPRANVLTF | TGTGCCAGCAGCCAATTTCGTTTGAACAGTGAACGCCCTAGGGCCAACGTCCTGACTTTC
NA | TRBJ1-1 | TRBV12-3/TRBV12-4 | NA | CTSSLIPRLAFF | TGTACCAGCAGTTTAATTCCTAGGTTGGCCTTCTTT
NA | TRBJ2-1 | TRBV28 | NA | CASSSAGGGTYNVQFF | TGTGCCAGCAGTTCGGCCGGGGGAGGCACCTACAATGTGCAGTTCTTC
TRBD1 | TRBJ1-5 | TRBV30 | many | CAWGTELGQGNQPQHF | TGTGCCTGGGGTACGGAATTGGGACAGGGGAATCAGCCCCAGCATTTT
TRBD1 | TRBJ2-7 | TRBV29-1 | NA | CSVGFGTGDNEQYF | TGTAGCGTTGGATTCGGGACAGGGGATAACGAGCAGTACTTC
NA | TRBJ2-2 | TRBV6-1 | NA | CASSRWYRRGAGELFF | TGTGCCAGCAGTCGATGGTATCGCCGAGGAGCCGGGGAGCTGTTTTTT
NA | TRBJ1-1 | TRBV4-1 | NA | CASGQDSGISTEAFF | TGCGCCAGCGGCCAAGATTCTGGGATCTCAACTGAAGCTTTCTTT
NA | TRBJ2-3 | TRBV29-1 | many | CSVRRGGGATDTQYF | TGCAGCGTTCGAAGAGGGGGGGGAGCTACAGATACGCAGTATTTT
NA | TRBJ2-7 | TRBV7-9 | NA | CASRGNPGEQYF | TGTGCCAGCCGCGGTAACCCGGGCGAGCAGTACTTC
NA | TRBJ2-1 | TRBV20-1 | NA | CSASAHFGGGYNEQFF | TGCAGTGCTAGTGCCCATTTCGGAGGGGGCTACAATGAGCAGTTCTTC
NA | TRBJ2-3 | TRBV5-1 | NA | CASRGGQAGSNTQYF | TGCGCCAGCAGAGGAGGTCAGGCGGGCTCGAATACGCAGTATTTT
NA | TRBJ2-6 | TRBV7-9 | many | CASSITGGANVLTF | TGTGCCAGCAGCATCACAGGTGGGGCCAACGTCCTGACTTTC
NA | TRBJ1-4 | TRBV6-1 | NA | CTSSITQGPVNEKLFF | TGTACCAGCAGTATCACCCAGGGGCCCGTTAATGAAAAACTGTTTTTT
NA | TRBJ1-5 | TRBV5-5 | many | CASSPSGLAGQPQHF | TGTGCCAGCAGCCCATCCGGCCTGGCGGGTCAGCCCCAGCATTTT
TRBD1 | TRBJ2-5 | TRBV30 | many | CAWSVQGETQYF | TGTGCCTGGAGTGTACAGGGGGAGACCCAGTACTTC
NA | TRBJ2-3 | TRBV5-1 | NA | CASSQGLGTDTKYF | TGCGCCAGCAGCCAAGGACTGGGCACAGATACGAAGTATTTT
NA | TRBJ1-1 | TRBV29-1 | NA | CNVELGLFTEAFF | TGCAACGTTGAATTAGGGCTCTTCACTGAAGCTTTCTTT